One and the same sample provided the 17 T cell receptor beta chains below, sequenced in a study of human T cells and chemical hapten exposure. TCRdb passed the RACE reads through MiXCR, listing each CDR3 protein once. The table has 180,000 or so distinct CDR3 sequences, 24% seen once. The time point was: patch test 3, about 24 weeks after DPC sensitization. Treatment here: therapeutic diphenylcyclopropenone sensitization with weekly scalp DPC. The source material was whole blood, sampled in connection with sensitization to the hapten diphenylcyclopropenone (DPC). These receptors all come from a woman aged 40 to 50 with alopecia areata. Some clones in this sample may be carry-over from other donors' samples.

This clonotype has a handful of counts. V and J are TRBV6-4 and TRBJ1-1, with D maybe TRBD1 (5 bases). There are 13 residues in the CDR3. The germline CDR1 and CDR2 sequences are MRHNA and SNTAGT. V was clipped by 10 bases and J by 4 bases, with 16 bases between them. CDR3 residues: CATWGRSTTEAFF. CDR3 coding DNA: TGTGCCACCTGGGGACGGTCGACCACTGAAGCTTTCTTT.

CDR3 sequence (DNA): TGTGCCAGCAGTTTAAGTCCGGGGGGGCAGTATTTT. This gives the protein CASSLSPGGQYF. The chain links TRBV28 to TRBJ2-3, with 7 bases matching TRBD2. The germline gives CDR1 MDHEN, CDR2 SYDVKM. This CDR3 is 12 amino acids long. J gave up 11 bases and V 2 bases, and 4 bases lay outside the gene matches.

The table lists this clonotype with a few counts. The V call is TRBV20-1, the J call TRBJ2-3; 8 bases are a match to TRBD2. Germline V lookup: CDR1 DFQATT, CDR2 SNEGSKA (reference sequence). V dropped 3 bases and J dropped 5; count of bases not matched to a gene: 10. The CDR3 totals 15 residues. The CDR3, as DNA: TGCAGTGCTAGGGATACTAGCGGAGCCGGAGATACGCAGTATTTT. Protein sequence: CSARDTSGAGDTQYF.

The rearrangement joins TRBV29-1 to TRBJ2-5, with TRBD1 matching over 7 bases. Germline assignment: CDR1 SQVTM and CDR2 ANQGSEA. The CDR3 has 14 residues. With V trimmed by 6 bases and J by 2 bases, 9 bases remained unmatched. The CDR3 here is CSVTLTGLQETQYF. CDR3 nucleotides: TGCAGCGTAACCCTGACAGGGCTGCAAGAGACCCAGTACTTC. Supplemented by reference TRBV29-1 and TRBJ2-5, the full variable domain reads SAVISQKPSRDICQRGTSLTIQCQVDSQVTMMFWYRQQPGQSLTLIATANQGSEATYESGFVIDKFPISRPNLTFSTLTVSNMSPEDSSIYLCSVTLTGLQETQYFGPGTRLLVL.

This clonotype was observed a few times. The CDR3 DNA is TGTGCCAGCCAGACAGGACTAAACACTGAAGCTTTCTTT. Residues: CASQTGLNTEAFF. The chain carries TRBV6-2 or TRBV6-3 and TRBJ1-1; possible D gene TRBD1, 6 bases. Trimming cost V 8 bases and J 2 bases, with 12 bases left between them. CDR3 size: 13 residues. Looked up from germline, CDR1 is MNHEY and CDR2 is SVGEGT.

V usage is TRBV9 and J usage is TRBJ2-3; possible D gene TRBD2, 5 bases. This CDR3 comprises 16 residues. Germline CDR1 SGDLS, CDR2 YYNGEE. Between the trimmed V and J ends, which lost 0 bases and 6 bases, there was a span of 17 bases. This CDR3 reads CASSVAGLSTTDTQYF. For the CDR3, the DNA is TGTGCCAGCAGCGTAGCTGGACTCTCAACCACGGATACGCAGTATTTT.

Comment on this clonotype: The junction and the germline gene differ at one end; a read error may be behind it. The CDR3 reads CVSSQIPQGPTYEQYF. The CDR3 DNA sequence: TGTGTCAGCAGCCAAATCCCACAAGGGCCCACCTACGAGCAGTACTTC. The chain recombines TRBV7-9 with TRBJ2-7, with no clear D. The CDR3 contains 16 residues. CDR1 is SEHNR, CDR2 FQNEAQ, per germline (reference sequence).

V gene TRBV5-1 combines with J gene TRBJ1-1; the D gene is possibly TRBD1 (5 bases). The CDR3 is 17 residues long. V lost 4 bases and J lost 2, with 21 bases in between. Per the germline V gene, CDR1 is SGHRS and CDR2 is YFSETQ. CDR3 in amino acids: CASSPYPSVGTNTEAFF. CDR3 DNA sequence: TGCGCCAGCAGCCCTTACCCCTCCGTAGGGACCAACACTGAAGCTTTCTTT.

J is TRBJ2-1 and V is TRBV7-2; no clear D gene. Germline V gene lookup returns CDR1 SGHTA and CDR2 FQGNSA. Between the trimmed V and J ends, which lost 6 bases and 0 bases, there was a span of 12 bases. The CDR3 contains 15 residues. Here the CDR3 reads CASRFSAGSYNEQFF. Here the CDR3 DNA reads TGTGCCAGCAGGTTCTCGGCCGGCTCCTACAATGAGCAGTTCTTC.

The V call is TRBV24-1, the J call TRBJ2-1; 9 bases line up with TRBD1. The V gene's germline CDR1 is KGHDR and CDR2 SFDVKD. The CDR3 loop spans 16 amino acids. V lost 0 bases to trimming and J lost 5 bases; unmatched junction nucleotides: 4. The CDR3 loop is CATSDLKQGADNEQFF. The CDR3 DNA follows: TGTGCCACCAGTGATTTGAAACAGGGGGCCGACAATGAGCAGTTCTTC.

The table lists this clonotype with a few counts. This chain links TRBV28 with TRBJ1-5; D unclear. This CDR3 comprises 14 residues. CDR1 is MDHEN and CDR2 is SYDVKM in the germline V gene. The V end was cut by 6 bases, the J end by 6 bases, with 15 bases between. The CDR3 bases are TGTGCCAGCAGCGTATCGGGGATCGGTCAGCCCCAGCATTTT. Amino acids: CASSVSGIGQPQHF.

This clonotype was observed at least ten times. CDR3 in amino acids: CSARWQGQSNQPQHF. As DNA, the CDR3 is TGCAGTGCTAGATGGCAGGGCCAGAGCAATCAGCCCCAGCATTTT. This chain links TRBV20-1 with TRBJ1-5, with D maybe TRBD1 (5 bases). The CDR3 has 15 residues. The germline V and J ends were trimmed by 2 bases and 1 base, with 12 bases remaining between them. Germline lookup yields CDR1 DFQATT and CDR2 SNEGSKA (reference sequence).

This clonotype has just a few counts. The chain carries TRBV4-3 and TRBJ2-3; D remains ambiguous. The CDR3 covers 14 residues. Trimming cost V 0 bases and J 2 bases, with 6 bases left between them. The V gene's germline CDR1 is LGHNA and CDR2 YSLEER. This chain's CDR3 is CASSQDDSTDTQYF. The DNA of the CDR3 is TGCGCCAGCAGCCAAGATGACTCCACAGATACGCAGTATTTT.

The CDR3 loop reads CSVAGVLNTEAFF. The CDR3 DNA is TGCAGCGTTGCGGGGGTCCTGAACACTGAAGCTTTCTTT. This sequence joins TRBV29-1 and TRBJ1-1, with TRBD1 as a possible D gene (5 bases). CDR3 size: 13 residues. V lost 4 bases and J 0 bases, leaving 9 bases between the germline ends. The germline V gene has CDR1 SQVTM and CDR2 ANQGSEA.

This chain links TRBV6-5 with TRBJ2-1; TRBD1 matches at 8 bases. The germline gives CDR1 MNHEY, CDR2 SVGAGI. CDR3 length equals 18 residues. Trimming removed 4 bases from V and 7 bases from J; junction bases left unmatched: 18. The CDR3, as DNA: TGTGCCAGCAGTTTCCGTGGTAGTGCAGGGGGCGCAACGAATGAGCAGTTCTTC. Translation gives CASSFRGSAGGATNEQFF.

CDR3 sequence (DNA): TGTGCCACCAGCAGAGAGACAGGGGGCGCATCAGATACGCAGTATTTT. It yields the protein CATSRETGGASDTQYF. The chain employs TRBV15 and TRBJ2-3, with TRBD1 matching over 10 bases. The germline gives CDR1 LNHNV, CDR2 YYDKDF (reference sequence). This CDR3 comprises 16 residues. V shed 0 bases, J shed 4 bases, and the junction held 4 bases outside the gene matches.

This clonotype was seen more than once but under ten times. The chain has TRBV20-1 and TRBJ2-1, with TRBD2 matching 12 bases. The CDR3 runs 19 residues. Trimming cost V 0 bases and J 1 base; bases outside gene matches: 10. Per the germline V gene, CDR1 is DFQATT and CDR2 is SNEGSKA (reference sequence). The CDR3 nucleotides are TGCAGTGCTAGAGATCTGTTGGCTAGCGGGAGGGGGTCCTACAATGAGCAGTTCTTC. Its translation is CSARDLLASGRGSYNEQFF.